Listed below are T cell receptor beta chains from one sample, sequenced in a study of T cell changes during pregnancy in multiple sclerosis. Generated by immunoSEQ multiplex PCR, the TCRdb table keeps only in-frame clones and is missing some. In the table there are 60,000 to 80,000 clones, about 85% of which are singletons. Sequencing was performed on peripheral blood, taken before pregnancy. The receptor set was obtained from a female donor with multiple sclerosis, enrolled in a pregnancy study. CDR3s include the opening cysteine and the closing phenylalanine or tryptophan. D genes are given only for firm matches. Clone size, where shown, is once, few, many, or a class for clones that have expanded.

v_call	clone_size	j_call	d_call	cdr3_nt	cdr3_aa
TRBV30	-	TRBJ2-1	-	TGTGCCTGGAGCTATAACCTCGGGGACATCTTAATCTACAATGAGCAGTTCTTC	CAWSYNLGDILIYNEQFF
TRBV6-5	-	TRBJ2-7	-	TGTGCCAGCAGTTACTCGGGACTTTACGAGCAGTACTTC	CASSYSGLYEQYF
TRBV4-2	many	TRBJ2-1	TRBD2	TGTGCCAGCAGCCAAACCCCCCCCGGACTAGCGGGAGGGCCAAATGAGCAGTTCTTC	CASSQTPPGLAGGPNEQFF
TRBV6-5	once	TRBJ1-2	-	TGTGCCAGCAGGGTGGGGGGGAATGGCTACACCTTC	CASRVGGNGYTF
TRBV7-2	-	TRBJ2-5	-	TGTGCCAGCAGCTTCCAGGAGACCCAGTACTTC	CASSFQETQYF
TRBV4-3	-	TRBJ1-4	-	TGCGCCAGCAGCTACCCTTTGAGAGAAAAACTGTTTTTT	CASSYPLREKLFF
TRBV4-2	-	TRBJ2-3	TRBD2	TGTGCCAGCAGCCAACATACGAGCGGGAGCAAGGGTTCAGATACGCAGTATTTT	CASSQHTSGSKGSDTQYF
TRBV2	few	TRBJ1-1	TRBD1	TGTGCCAGCAGTGAACAGGGGGTGATGGGCACTGAAGCTTTCTTT	CASSEQGVMGTEAFF
TRBV7-2	-	TRBJ2-6	-	TGTGCCAGCAGCTTTAACTCTGGGGCCAACGTCCTGACTTTC	CASSFNSGANVLTF
TRBV9	once	TRBJ2-7	-	TGTGCCAGCAGCCCTAACAGGGGGGGGGAGCAGTACTTC	CASSPNRGGEQYF
TRBV30	-	TRBJ1-2	-	TGTGCCTGGCAAACCCCGTCAGGGTGGTCTCGGGGCTACACCTTC	CAWQTPSGWSRGYTF
TRBV29-1	-	TRBJ2-5	TRBD2	TGCAGCGTGGGTACCGGGACTACGGTAGAGACCCAGTACTTC	CSVGTGTTVETQYF
TRBV28	-	TRBJ1-5	TRBD1	TGTGCCGGGAGGACAGGGGTCGATCAGCCCCAGCATTTT	CAGRTGVDQPQHF
TRBV6-5	few	TRBJ1-5	-	TGTGCCAGCAGCCTTTCAAGGACAAGCAATCAGCCCCAGCATTTT	CASSLSRTSNQPQHF
TRBV7-9	-	TRBJ1-5	TRBD1	TGTGCCAGCAGCTCAGACAGGGTTTACAATCAGCCCCAGCATTTT	CASSSDRVYNQPQHF
TRBV5-1	-	TRBJ1-2	-	TGCGCCAGCAGCAACGCAGAAGTCTATGGCTACACCTTC	CASSNAEVYGYTF
TRBV7-6	-	TRBJ1-1	TRBD1	TGTGCCAGCAGCTCCCGACAGGGAGGGAACACTGAAGCTTTCTTT	CASSSRQGGNTEAFF
TRBV7-3	-	TRBJ2-1	TRBD2	TGTGCCAGCAGCTTCGGGACTAGCGCCCGACCTAGCTCCTACAATGAGCAGTTCTTC	CASSFGTSARPSSYNEQFF
TRBV29-1	-	TRBJ1-3	-	TGCAGCGTTCTGGGGGGTGGAAACACCATATATTTT	CSVLGGGNTIYF
TRBV20-1	-	TRBJ1-2	-	TGCAGTGGACAGCCTCGGTATGGCTACACCTTC	CSGQPRYGYTF
TRBV7-9	once	TRBJ2-3	TRBD1	TGTGCCAGCAGCTTGGGTGGGACAGGGTATGGAGATACGCAGTATTTT	CASSLGGTGYGDTQYF
TRBV15	few	TRBJ1-5	-	TGTGCCACCAGCCCCCCGGCGAGCCGGAGGGCCCAGCATTTT	CATSPPASRRAQHF
TRBV27	-	TRBJ2-7	-	TGTGCCAGCAGCTCGTACAACGAGCAGTACTTC	CASSSYNEQYF
TRBV18	-	TRBJ1-1	TRBD1	TGTGCCAGCTCACCACGGACAGGGGGGGGGAACACTGAAGCTTTCTTT	CASSPRTGGGNTEAFF
TRBV6-1	-	TRBJ2-3	-	TGTGCCAGCAGTGACAAAATTCGGGATACGCAGTATTTT	CASSDKIRDTQYF
TRBV30	-	TRBJ2-1	TRBD1	TGTGCCTGGAGTCCCGGGACAGGGAACTACAATGAGCAGTTCTTC	CAWSPGTGNYNEQFF
TRBV27	-	TRBJ1-4	TRBD1	TGTGCCAGCAGTCCGCTGACAGGGCGCGAAAAACTGTTTTTT	CASSPLTGREKLFF
TRBV6-5	-	TRBJ2-7	-	TGTGCCAGCAGGTCGACATCCTACGAGCAGTACTTC	CASRSTSYEQYF
TRBV5-6	-	TRBJ2-1	-	TGTGCCAGCAGCTTGGGACAGGCCTACTACAATGAGCAGTTCTTC	CASSLGQAYYNEQFF
TRBV27	-	TRBJ2-5	-	TGTGCCAGCAGCCCGATCGCAGGGGAGAAGAAGACCCAGTACTTC	CASSPIAGEKKTQYF
TRBV6-1	-	TRBJ2-3	-	TGTGCCAGCAGGTACCTAGAAGTTGCAGATACGCAGTATTTT	CASRYLEVADTQYF
TRBV18	once	TRBJ2-1	-	TGTGCCAGCTCCCTGGCCCCGGGGTCTATGAATGAGCAGTTCTTC	CASSLAPGSMNEQFF
TRBV7-9	-	TRBJ2-1	TRBD2	TGTGCCAGCAGCTTAGTTCTAGCGGGAGTGTCCTACAATGAGCAGTTCTTC	CASSLVLAGVSYNEQFF
TRBV30	-	TRBJ1-2	-	TGTGCCTGGAGTGAGGGGGGGCGCGGGGGCTACACCTTC	CAWSEGGRGGYTF
TRBV5-1	-	TRBJ2-7	-	TGCGCCAGCAGCGCCCAAGAGTACGAGCAGTACTTC	CASSAQEYEQYF
TRBV5-4	-	TRBJ1-4	TRBD1	TGTGCCAGCAGTCGTGATCAGGGGGCCGAAGAAAAACTGTTTTTT	CASSRDQGAEEKLFF
TRBV7-9	-	TRBJ1-1	-	TGTGCCAGCAGCCGGACAGCGAACACTGAAGCTTTCTTT	CASSRTANTEAFF
TRBV5-1	-	TRBJ1-1	TRBD1	TGCGCCAGCAGCTTGGTCCCGAGACAGGGGAAGAACACTGAAGCTTTCTTT	CASSLVPRQGKNTEAFF
TRBV29-1	-	TRBJ2-1	-	TGCAGCGTTGACGGAGAACGCTACAATGAGCAGTTCTTC	CSVDGERYNEQFF
TRBV30	few	TRBJ2-1	TRBD2	TGTGCCTGGAGTGAGGGGACTAGCGGAATTTACAATGAGCAGTTCTTC	CAWSEGTSGIYNEQFF
TRBV30	-	TRBJ1-1	-	TGTGCCTGGAGGAAGACGGGGGTTGGTGAAGCTTTCTTT	CAWRKTGVGEAFF
TRBV7-2	-	TRBJ2-5	TRBD2	TGTGCCAGCCTGGGACTAGAAGAGACCCAGTACTTC	CASLGLEETQYF
TRBV28	-	TRBJ1-1	TRBD1	TGTGCCAGCAGTTTCCAGGGGGCAGGAACTGAAGCTTTCTTT	CASSFQGAGTEAFF
TRBV7-9	few	TRBJ1-1	TRBD1	TGTGCCAGCAGCTCGACAGGGGGCGGCACTGAAGCTTTCTTT	CASSSTGGGTEAFF
TRBV7-2	-	TRBJ2-5	TRBD2	TGTGCCAGCAGCTGGGAGGGCTGGGAGACCCAGTACTTC	CASSWEGWETQYF
TRBV1	once	TRBJ1-1	-	TGCACCAGCAGCCATGTTCGGATAGGTCGGTTGAGGGATGAAGCTTTCTTT	CTSSHVRIGRLRDEAFF
TRBV18	once	TRBJ2-7	-	TGTGCCAGCGGGACGACAGGACTCTACGAGCAGTACTTC	CASGTTGLYEQYF
TRBV29-1	-	TRBJ1-4	-	TGCAGCGTTCCCCTCACAGGCTCGGGTGAAAAACTGTTTTTT	CSVPLTGSGEKLFF
TRBV6-1	-	TRBJ1-2	-	TGTGCCAGCAGTCCCCTCTATGGCTACACCTTC	CASSPLYGYTF
TRBV19	-	TRBJ1-2	TRBD1	TGTGCCAGTAGCAAGACCTGGACAGGGGGCTACACCTTC	CASSKTWTGGYTF
TRBV6-1	-	TRBJ2-7	-	TGTGCCAGCATCCGACTAGTTCCCTACGAGCAGTACTTC	CASIRLVPYEQYF
TRBV19	-	TRBJ1-1	-	TGTGCCAGTAGTATCACAGGTGGATTCCTGATGAACACTGAAGCTTTCTTT	CASSITGGFLMNTEAFF